A selection of T cell receptor beta chains follows, all from one sample in a study of T-cell reconstitution after alpha-beta-depleted transplantation in children. TCRdb passed the PCR reads through MiXCR, listing each CDR3 protein once. Altogether about 400,000 distinct CDR3 sequences are present, just over 20% being singletons, with the ten largest covering 3.5% to 4%. Specimen: PBMCs from the stem cell graft donor, collected from the stem cell graft. Receptors originate from a human donor who donated a stem cell graft to a child with acute myeloid leukemia. Each CDR3 is given with its conserved first and last residue. A D gene is named only where the DNA matches it firmly. Rows may omit the clone size; those that give it use once, few, many or a size class.

V	size	length	J	D	CDR3	DNA
TRBV21-1	.	14	TRBJ2-3	.	CASSNNREADTQYF	TGTGCCAGCAGCAATAACAGGGAGGCAGATACGCAGTATTTT
TRBV12-3/TRBV12-4	.	15	TRBJ2-6	.	CASSFSGPGANVLTF	TGTGCCAGCAGTTTTTCGGGGCCTGGGGCCAACGTCCTGACTTTC
TRBV27	.	16	TRBJ1-5	.	CASSLSSYIGNQPQHF	TGTGCCAGCAGTTTATCCTCATATATAGGCAATCAGCCCCAGCATTTT
TRBV4-2	once	15	TRBJ2-7	.	CASSQDGGQGGEQYF	TGTGCCAGCAGCCAAGATGGGGGGCAGGGAGGGGAGCAGTACTTC
TRBV2	few	10	TRBJ2-5	.	CASMAKTQYF	TGTGCCAGCATGGCCAAGACCCAGTACTTC
TRBV20-1	.	15	TRBJ2-1	TRBD2	CSARDSGTSDNEQFF	TGCAGTGCTAGAGATTCCGGGACTAGCGACAATGAGCAGTTCTTC
TRBV3-1	many	12	TRBJ2-1	TRBD1	CASSQPGQANFF	TGTGCCAGCAGCCAACCGGGACAGGCCAATTTCTTC
TRBV27	.	15	TRBJ2-5	.	CASSSPQLGQETQYF	TGTGCCAGCAGTTCCCCACAACTAGGTCAAGAGACCCAGTACTTC
TRBV5-1	few	18	TRBJ2-1	.	CASSTGAGYGLDGNEQFF	TGCGCCAGCAGCACCGGGGCAGGGTACGGTTTGGACGGCAATGAGCAGTTCTTC
TRBV20-1	few	16	TRBJ1-5	TRBD1	CSASRPGQGADQPQHF	TGCAGTGCTAGTCGTCCGGGACAGGGGGCGGATCAGCCCCAGCATTTT
TRBV3-1	.	11	TRBJ2-7	.	CASSQDNEQYF	TGTGCCAGCAGCCAGGATAACGAGCAGTACTTC
TRBV10-3	.	15	TRBJ2-7	TRBD1	CAISPDETGSIQQYF	TGTGCCATCAGTCCGGACGAGACAGGGTCGATACAGCAGTACTTC
TRBV28	few	19	TRBJ2-1	TRBD2	CASSFFGAASGRAYNEQFF	TGTGCCAGCAGTTTTTTCGGGGCAGCCAGCGGGAGGGCTTACAATGAGCAGTTCTTC
TRBV12-3/TRBV12-4	few	16	TRBJ1-3	TRBD1	CASKLDSGGGGNTIYF	TGTGCCAGCAAATTGGATTCAGGGGGCGGTGGAAACACCATATATTTT
TRBV9	.	16	TRBJ1-2	TRBD1	CASSPGQDRVAYGYTF	TGTGCCAGCAGTCCCGGCCAGGACAGGGTTGCCTATGGCTACACCTTC
TRBV12-5	.	11	TRBJ2-3	.	CASGPTYTQYF	TGTGCTAGTGGTCCGACTTATACGCAGTATTTT
TRBV5-6	.	14	TRBJ2-7	.	CASSPMWGKDEQYF	TGTGCCAGCAGCCCAATGTGGGGGAAGGACGAGCAGTACTTC